This entry lists 28 T cell receptor beta chains sequenced from one sample in a study of control samples from healthy donors and cancer patients. Clones were read by immunoSEQ multiplex PCR, and TCRdb kept only the in-frame ones, dropping some. There are about 410,000 clones in the sample; around nine tenths occur only once, and 6% to 7% lies in the top ten. The sequenced material came from PBMCs. The receptor set was obtained from a man aged 40-55 years with head and neck cancer.

The chain joins TRBV29-1 to TRBJ1-2, with no clear D. The CDR3 covers 8 residues. Per germline, CDR1 SQVTM and CDR2 ANQGSEA. The CDR3 spells CSDGGYTF. CDR3 DNA sequence: TGCAGTGACGGAGGCTACACCTTC.

The chain joins TRBV6-2 or TRBV6-3 to TRBJ1-5, with a possible D match to TRBD1 (6 bases). Trimming took off 2 bases at V and 1 base at J, with 15 bases between the two ends. Germline CDR1 and CDR2: MNHEY and SVGEGT. CDR3 length: 17 amino acids. CDR3 loop: CASSYRHRARSNQPQHF. The DNA for the CDR3 is TGTGCCAGCAGTTACCGACACAGGGCCAGGAGCAATCAGCCCCAGCATTTT.

V is TRBV6-5 and J is TRBJ2-7; no definite D call. Germline V gene sequence: CDR1 MNHEY, CDR2 SVGAGI. This CDR3 contains 12 residues. V was clipped by 0 bases and J by 6 bases, with 6 bases between them. The CDR3 here is CASSYSLGEQYF. The CDR3, as DNA: TGTGCCAGCAGTTACTCGCTGGGCGAGCAGTACTTC.

The chain recombines TRBV2 with TRBJ2-7, with no clear D. CDR1 is SNHLY, CDR2 FYNNEI, per germline. This CDR3 comprises 11 residues. V lost 7 bases to trimming and J lost 2 bases, with 6 bases between them. In nucleotides, the CDR3 is TGTGCCAGCACATCCGCCTACGAGCAGTACTTC. Translating it yields CASTSAYEQYF. The complete variable domain, with remaining parts taken from reference TRBV2 and TRBJ2-7, reads EPEVTQTPSHQVTQMGQEVILRCVPISNHLYFYWYRQILGQKVEFLVSFYNNEISEKSEIFDDQFSVERPDGSNFTLKIRSTKLEDSAMYFCASTSAYEQYFGPGTRLTVT.

The chain is built from TRBV7-2 and TRBJ2-7, with D perhaps given as TRBD1 or TRBD2 (5 bases each). Germline values: CDR1 SGHTA, CDR2 FQGNSA. This CDR3 has 14 amino acids. With 2 bases removed from V and 5 bases from J, the gap between germline ends came to 13 bases. The CDR3 sequence is CASSLFGGIDEQYF. DNA of the CDR3: TGTGCCAGCAGCTTATTTGGGGGTATAGACGAGCAGTACTTC.

The chain has TRBV28 and TRBJ2-6; D remains unclear. The CDR3 extends over 15 amino acids. With 4 bases removed from V and 4 bases from J, the gap between germline ends came to 11 bases. Germline CDR1 is MDHEN and CDR2 is SYDVKM. The CDR3 sequence: CASSSSRAGANVLTF. As DNA, the CDR3 is TGTGCCAGCAGTTCATCACGGGCGGGGGCCAACGTCCTGACTTTC.

This clone was picked up one time. This chain joins TRBV28 and TRBJ2-7; D gene ambiguous. The germline gives CDR1 MDHEN, CDR2 SYDVKM. V lost 5 bases and J lost 3, with 8 bases in between. The CDR3 totals 12 residues. The CDR3 DNA reads as TGTGCCAGCAGTACACTGAGCTACGAGCAGTACTTC. Translation: CASSTLSYEQYF.

V is TRBV7-8 and J is TRBJ2-3, with D maybe TRBD1 (6 bases). This CDR3 has 15 residues. Germline V CDR1 and CDR2: SGHVS, FQNEAQ. The germline V and J ends were trimmed by 3 bases and 2 bases, with 12 bases remaining between them. The CDR3 here is CASSFLDSNTDTQYF. DNA for the CDR3: TGTGCCAGCAGCTTCCTGGACAGCAACACAGATACGCAGTATTTT. Filled out from reference TRBV7-8 and TRBJ2-3, the complete variable domain reads GAGVSQSPRYKVAKRGQDVALRCDPISGHVSLFWYQQALGQGPEFLTYFQNEAQLDKSGLPSDRFFAERPEGSVSTLKIQRTQQEDSAVYLCASSFLDSNTDTQYFGPGTRLTVL.

This clone was observed once. This chain joins TRBV4-3 and TRBJ1-3; the D is unclear. CDR3 length equals 14 residues. The germline V and J ends were trimmed by 0 bases and 2 bases, with 5 bases remaining between them. Germline V lookup: CDR1 LGHNA, CDR2 YSLEER. CDR3 sequence reads: CASSQDFAGNTIYF. In nucleotides, the CDR3 is TGCGCCAGCAGCCAAGATTTCGCTGGAAACACCATATATTTT.

This clone has more than one count but fewer than ten. The chain is built from TRBV21-1 and TRBJ2-5. TRBV21-1 is labeled a pseudogene. The CDR3 contains 18 residues. CDR3 in amino acids: CASSKLPGLTNREETQYF. For the CDR3, the DNA is TGTGCCAGCAGCAAGCTGCCCGGGCTTACCAACCGGGAAGAGACCCAGTACTTC.

J is TRBJ1-2 and V is TRBV5-4, with D maybe TRBD1 (5 bases). CDR3 length: 14 amino acids. From germline, CDR1 is SGHNT and CDR2 YYREEE (reference sequence). V lost 3 bases and J lost 5, with 14 bases in between. The CDR3 is CASSSQTVGYGYTF. The CDR3 nucleotides are TGTGCCAGCAGCTCCCAGACAGTAGGGTATGGCTACACCTTC.

This chain's CDR3 is CASMDRGHAEAFF. For the CDR3, the DNA is TGTGCCAGTATGGACAGGGGGCACGCTGAAGCTTTCTTT. The J gene is TRBJ1-1, the V gene TRBV12-3 or TRBV12-4; 11 nucleotides line up with TRBD1. The CDR3 is 13 amino acids. V was pared by 9 bases and J by 6 bases, with 6 bases of the junction left unmatched.

The chain is built from TRBV5-6 and TRBJ1-2; D is unresolved. Germline lookup yields CDR1 SGHDT and CDR2 YYEEEE. The CDR3 has 13 amino acids. V gave up 5 bases and J gave up 2 bases, with 10 bases separating them. The CDR3 sequence: CASSLSLNYGYTF. CDR3 sequence (DNA): TGTGCCAGCAGTCTTTCTCTCAACTATGGCTACACCTTC.

The V call is TRBV9, the J call TRBJ2-5; D is unclear. Trimming cost V 3 bases and J 0 bases, with 18 bases left between them. In germline, CDR1 is SGDLS, CDR2 YYNGEE. The CDR3 is made up of 17 amino acids. In nucleotides, the CDR3 is TGTGCCAGCAGCGGCCCCCCGGGCGGAAAGTACCAAGAGACCCAGTACTTC. This translates into CASSGPPGGKYQETQYF.

The chain employs TRBV3-1 (or the pseudogene TRBV3-2) and TRBJ2-7, with a tentative D call TRBD2 (5 bases). V lost 0 bases and J 3 bases, leaving 12 bases between the germline ends. The CDR3 totals 15 residues. CDR1 is LGHDT, CDR2 YNNKEL, per germline (reference sequence). The chain's CDR3 is CASSQEGAVNYEQYF. In DNA form, the CDR3 reads TGTGCCAGCAGCCAAGAAGGAGCGGTAAACTACGAGCAGTACTTC.

The V gene is TRBV9, the J gene TRBJ1-3, with D uncertain. Germline lookup yields CDR1 SGDLS and CDR2 YYNGEE. This CDR3 region has 18 residues. V was shortened by 0 bases and J by 2 bases, with 18 bases between the two germline ends. CDR3 residues: CASSVVPGRGEAGNTIYF. For the CDR3, the DNA is TGTGCCAGCAGCGTAGTTCCGGGCCGGGGAGAGGCTGGAAACACCATATATTTT.

The V gene is TRBV21-1, the J gene TRBJ2-2; the table names TRBD1, a call not compared with the DNA. TRBV21-1 is labeled a pseudogene. This CDR3 contains 14 residues. This CDR3 is CASSDGQDTGELFF. The CDR3 nucleotides are TGTGCCAGCAGCGATGGACAGGACACCGGGGAGCTGTTTTTT.

This clone has a single count. This chain connects TRBV28 to TRBJ2-7; tentatively, D is TRBD1 or TRBD2 (5 bases each). V shed 10 bases and J shed 11 bases, with 18 bases lying between them. CDR3 length equals 11 residues. CDR1 and CDR2 (germline): MDHEN, SYDVKM. CDR3: CATRVERGEYF. For the CDR3, the DNA is TGTGCCACAAGGGTCGAAAGGGGAGAGTACTTC. Full variable domain (remainder filled in from reference TRBV28 and TRBJ2-7): DVKVTQSSRYLVKRTGEKVFLECVQDMDHENMFWYRQDPGLGLRLIYFSYDVKMKEKGDIPEGYSVSREKKERFSLILESASTNQTSMYLCATRVERGEYFGPGTRLTVT.

The V and J genes are TRBV10-2 and TRBJ1-1; tentatively, D is TRBD1 (6 bases). In germline, CDR1 is WSHSY, CDR2 SAAADI. V was clipped by 7 bases and J by 1 base, with 10 bases between them. This CDR3 has 13 amino acids. CDR3 coding DNA: TGCGCCAGCACCGGACAGACGAACACTGAAGCTTTCTTT. Translated: CASTGQTNTEAFF.

The CDR3 loop is CATSIHGNTGELFF. The CDR3 DNA reads as TGTGCCACCTCAATCCACGGGAACACCGGGGAGCTGTTTTTT. The rearrangement uses TRBV7-3 and TRBJ2-2; D not resolved. This CDR3 is built from 14 residues. Germline V gene data show CDR1 as SGHTA and CDR2 as FQGTGA. The V end was cut by 10 bases, the J end by 1 base, with 13 bases between.

The rearrangement links TRBV27 to TRBJ2-1; no reliable D call. V dropped 3 bases and J dropped 8 bases, with 14 bases sitting between them. The CDR3 has 14 residues. The germline V gene has CDR1 MNHEY and CDR2 SMNVEV (reference sequence). Here the CDR3 DNA reads TGTGCCAGCAGTTTTTCACCTCCCCCGTATGAGCAGTTCTTC. Its translation is CASSFSPPPYEQFF.

The chain is built from TRBV4-1 and TRBJ1-2; TRBD1 might be the D (5 bases). From germline, CDR1 is MGHRA and CDR2 YSYEKL. The CDR3 loop spans 13 amino acids. V was pared by 4 bases and J by 7 bases, with 13 bases between. Written as DNA, the CDR3 is TGCGCCAGCAGCCCCCGGGGGATTCGTGGCTACACCTTC. Its protein is CASSPRGIRGYTF.

This chain connects TRBV21-1 to TRBJ2-7; the listed D gene, TRBD2, was not tested against the DNA. TRBV21-1 is a listed pseudogene. The CDR3 length is 13 residues. The DNA of the CDR3 is TGTGCCAGCAGCAGCGGTAAGTCTCGGGAGCAGTACTTC. This translates into CASSSGKSREQYF.

This clone was recorded once. The V call is TRBV28, the J call TRBJ2-7; D may be TRBD2 (6 bases). Deletions cut 4 bases from V and 2 bases from J, with 15 bases between. Per the germline V gene, CDR1 is MDHEN and CDR2 is SYDVKM. The CDR3 runs to 15 residues. The CDR3: CASSSPGGETYEQYF. The CDR3, as DNA: TGTGCCAGCAGTTCCCCCGGAGGGGAGACCTACGAGCAGTACTTC.

This chain uses TRBV12-3 or TRBV12-4 with TRBJ2-3; D unclear. The CDR3 runs 13 residues. Trimming pared 6 bases from V and 6 bases from J, leaving 13 bases between. The CDR3 DNA is TGTGCCAGCAGCCTAATCCCCTCCGATACGCAGTATTTT. This encodes CASSLIPSDTQYF.

The chain has TRBV11-2 and TRBJ2-5; 8 nucleotides align to TRBD1. After removal of 5 bases from V and 3 bases from J, the junction contained 14 bases not matched to a gene. The CDR3 covers 17 residues. CDR1 SGHAT and CDR2 FQNNGV come from the germline V gene. DNA for the CDR3: TGTGCCAGCAGCCCCCTCACCGGACAGGGCGAAAAAGAGACCCAGTACTTC. It codes for CASSPLTGQGEKETQYF.

The J gene is TRBJ2-7, the V gene TRBV19; TRBD1 agrees at 7 bases. V dropped 5 bases and J dropped 3; count of bases not matched to a gene: 7. This CDR3 region has 14 residues. Germline values: CDR1 LNHDA, CDR2 SQIVND (reference sequence). CDR3 in DNA: TGTGCCAGTAGTCTCGGGACAGATCTCTACGAGCAGTACTTC. Translating it yields CASSLGTDLYEQYF.

This chain uses TRBV19 with TRBJ1-3, with D unresolved. V lost 2 bases to trimming and J lost 4 bases, with 9 bases between them. The CDR3 is 14 residues long. The germline gives CDR1 LNHDA, CDR2 SQIVND (reference sequence). CDR3 residues: CASSILGVGNTIYF. The CDR3 DNA reads TGTGCCAGTAGTATACTTGGGGTCGGAAACACCATATATTTT.